Listed below are T cell receptor beta chains from one sample, sequenced in a study of blood T cells in healthy people across ages. MiXCR, applied by TCRdb to the 5' RACE reads, yields one record per CDR3 protein. The data contain about 1.4 million distinct CDR3 sequences, almost 60% of them singletons. Sequencing was performed on blood. These receptors were taken from a man younger than 35 in good health. CDR3s include the opening cysteine and the closing phenylalanine or tryptophan. A D gene is named only where the DNA matches it firmly. The size field is filled for only some rows; it gives once, few, many or a size class.

>TRBJ2-7|.|TRBV7-2|TRBD2
CASSSTAGPAYEQYF
TGTGCCAGCAGCTCTACAGCGGGGCCTGCCTACGAGCAGTACTTC
>TRBJ1-2|.|TRBV12-3/TRBV12-4|.
CASSLGTASYGYTF
TGTGCCAGCAGTTTAGGGACGGCATCCTATGGCTACACCTTC
>TRBJ2-2|.|TRBV24-1|.
CATSSNLGLRTGELFF
TGTGCCACCAGTTCGAACCTCGGCTTAAGGACCGGGGAGCTGTTTTTT
>TRBJ2-1|.|TRBV19|TRBD1
CASRQGLYDEQFF
TGTGCCTCCAGACAGGGGCTCTACGATGAGCAGTTCTTC
>TRBJ1-4|few|TRBV3-1|.
CASSQGSGFEKLFF
TGTGCCAGCAGCCAAGGAAGTGGATTTGAAAAACTGTTTTTT
>TRBJ1-5|.|TRBV7-2|TRBD1
CASSPTGESNQPQHF
TGTGCCAGCAGCCCGACAGGGGAGAGCAATCAGCCCCAGCATTTT
>TRBJ2-7|few|TRBV4-1|.
CASSQRDGSSYYEQYF
TGCGCCAGCAGCCAAAGGGACGGCAGTAGCTATTACGAGCAGTACTTC
>TRBJ2-1|.|TRBV5-1|.
CASSLDYTGYNEQFF
TGCGCCAGCAGCTTGGATTACACTGGGTACAATGAGCAGTTCTTC
>TRBJ2-7|.|TRBV20-1|TRBD2
CSARAGVRYEQYF
TGCAGTGCTAGGGCGGGAGTTCGCTACGAGCAGTACTTC
>TRBJ1-1|few|TRBV29-1|.
CSVEGGGQVLYTEAFF
TGCAGCGTTGAAGGGGGAGGGCAGGTCCTCTACACTGAAGCTTTCTTT
>TRBJ2-5|few|TRBV20-1|TRBD2
CSANREAQETQYF
TGCAGTGCTAACCGGGAGGCTCAGGAGACCCAGTACTTC
>TRBJ2-7|.|TRBV28|TRBD1
CASSMETGPNEQYF
TGTGCCAGCAGTATGGAGACAGGGCCGAACGAGCAGTACTTC
>TRBJ2-7|.|TRBV10-3|.
CAISTSYEQYF
TGTGCCATCAGTACATCCTACGAGCAGTACTTC
>TRBJ2-7|.|TRBV29-1|.
CSSAGGRAYEQYF
TGCAGCTCTGCAGGGGGGAGGGCCTACGAGCAGTACTTC
>TRBJ2-7|.|TRBV4-1|.
CASSQVIRGTYEQYF
TGCGCCAGCAGCCAAGTTATTAGGGGTACCTACGAGCAGTACTTC
>TRBJ1-5|.|TRBV25-1|.
CASSPTGTHQPQHF
TGTGCCAGCAGTCCTACAGGGACCCATCAGCCCCAGCATTTT
>TRBJ2-1|.|TRBV4-1|.
CASRGVGGEQFF
TGCGCCAGCAGAGGAGTGGGAGGTGAGCAGTTCTTC
>TRBJ1-2|.|TRBV12-3/TRBV12-4|TRBD1
CATAFGETGVGYTF
TGTGCCACCGCGTTCGGCGAGACAGGGGTCGGCTACACCTTC
>TRBJ2-1|.|TRBV29-1|.
CSVKLASNEQFF
TGCAGCGTGAAGCTAGCTTCCAATGAGCAGTTCTTC
>TRBJ2-7|.|TRBV6-2/TRBV6-3|.
CASSYSRQNYEQYF
TGTGCCAGCAGTTACTCGAGGCAGAACTACGAGCAGTACTTC
>TRBJ2-3|.|TRBV15|TRBD2
CATSKGAGVTDTQYF
TGTGCCACCAGCAAGGGAGCGGGGGTCACAGATACGCAGTATTTT
>TRBJ1-6|.|TRBV6-1|TRBD1
CASSRDRAGPLHF
TGTGCCAGCAGCAGAGACAGGGCTGGACCCCTCCACTTT
>TRBJ1-1|.|TRBV20-1|TRBD1
CSAPDRVSMNTEAFF
TGCAGTGCCCCTGACAGGGTTTCGATGAACACTGAAGCTTTCTTT
>TRBJ1-1|once|TRBV4-2|.
CASSQEGKNTEAFF
TGTGCCAGCAGCCAAGAAGGCAAGAACACTGAAGCTTTCTTT
>TRBJ2-7|few|TRBV4-1|TRBD2
CASSQTSGLDEQYF
TGCGCCAGCAGCCAGACTAGCGGACTTGACGAGCAGTACTTC
>TRBJ2-1|.|TRBV28|TRBD2
CASRTMGLAGVRRNEQFF
TGTGCCAGCAGAACCATGGGACTAGCGGGGGTCCGAAGGAATGAGCAGTTCTTC
>TRBJ2-1|.|TRBV19|TRBD2
CASSGRVINEQFF
TGTGCCAGTAGCGGGAGGGTCATCAATGAGCAGTTCTTC
>TRBJ2-7|.|TRBV7-2|TRBD2
CASSLFVAGDYEQYF
TGTGCCAGCAGCTTATTTGTGGCGGGGGACTACGAGCAGTACTTC
>TRBJ2-7|few|TRBV14|TRBD2
CASSHRGGSYNEQYF
TGTGCCAGCAGTCACCGGGGGGGCTCCTACAATGAGCAGTACTTC
>TRBJ2-7|.|TRBV20-1|.
CSAWYRDEQYF
TGCAGTGCATGGTACAGGGACGAGCAGTACTTC
>TRBJ2-4|.|TRBV6-5|.
CASSPSADGVKNIQYF
TGTGCCAGCAGCCCGTCCGCCGATGGTGTCAAAAACATTCAGTACTTC
>TRBJ1-1|.|TRBV4-2|.
CASSQTDRNTEAFF
TGTGCCAGCAGCCAGACTGACAGGAACACTGAAGCTTTCTTT
>TRBJ2-7|.|TRBV20-1|TRBD2
CSGVTSGSYEQYF
TGCAGTGGGGTGACTAGCGGTTCCTACGAGCAGTACTTC
>TRBJ2-7|.|TRBV4-1|TRBD2
CASSPAGTSFYEQYF
TGCGCCAGCAGCCCTGCCGGGACTAGCTTTTACGAGCAGTACTTC
>TRBJ1-2|.|TRBV29-1|TRBD1
CSVTGGAVYGYTF
TGCAGCGTTACAGGGGGCGCGGTCTATGGCTACACCTTC
>TRBJ1-1|.|TRBV5-8|.
CASSSGRGRITEAFF
TGTGCCAGCAGCTCTGGAAGGGGGAGGATCACTGAAGCTTTCTTT
>TRBJ2-2|.|TRBV4-3|.
CASSLAVGAGELFF
TGCGCCAGCAGCCTCGCTGTTGGGGCCGGGGAGCTGTTTTTT
>TRBJ1-2|.|TRBV10-3|.
CAISESGTDGYTF
TGTGCCATCAGTGAGTCGGGGACGGACGGCTACACCTTC
>TRBJ1-4|few|TRBV2|.
CASRDSSDEKLFF
TGTGCCAGCAGGGACAGTTCCGATGAAAAACTGTTTTTT
>TRBJ1-5|few|TRBV27|.
CASSSEGGNQPQHF
TGTGCCAGCAGTTCCGAAGGAGGCAATCAGCCCCAGCATTTT
>TRBJ2-3|.|TRBV6-1|TRBD1
CASSWTGATTGDTQYF
TGTGCCAGCAGTTGGACAGGTGCAACCACTGGGGATACGCAGTATTTT
>TRBJ2-5|.|TRBV5-1|.
CASSFEVGGNQETQYF
TGCGCCAGCAGCTTTGAAGTGGGAGGAAACCAAGAGACCCAGTACTTC
>TRBJ2-7|few|TRBV27|TRBD1
CASSRTGTGTYEQYF
TGTGCCAGCAGTCGTACCGGGACAGGGACCTACGAGCAGTACTTC
>TRBJ2-6|.|TRBV30|.
CAWTPGANVLTF
TGTGCCTGGACTCCTGGGGCCAACGTCCTGACTTTC
>TRBJ2-1|few|TRBV29-1|.
CSVVWSSTRFDEQFF
TGCAGCGTTGTCTGGTCGTCGACTAGATTTGATGAGCAGTTCTTC
>TRBJ2-7|.|TRBV28|TRBD1
CASSSFYTRQGAYEQYF
TGTGCCAGCAGTTCCTTTTACACCCGACAGGGGGCCTACGAGCAGTACTTC
>TRBJ2-5|.|TRBV7-9|.
CASSFLHGSIETQYF
TGTGCCAGCAGCTTTCTGCACGGGAGTATTGAGACCCAGTACTTC
>TRBJ1-5|.|TRBV4-1|.
CASSQEKRQPQHF
TGCGCCAGCAGCCAAGAAAAGCGGCAGCCCCAGCATTTT